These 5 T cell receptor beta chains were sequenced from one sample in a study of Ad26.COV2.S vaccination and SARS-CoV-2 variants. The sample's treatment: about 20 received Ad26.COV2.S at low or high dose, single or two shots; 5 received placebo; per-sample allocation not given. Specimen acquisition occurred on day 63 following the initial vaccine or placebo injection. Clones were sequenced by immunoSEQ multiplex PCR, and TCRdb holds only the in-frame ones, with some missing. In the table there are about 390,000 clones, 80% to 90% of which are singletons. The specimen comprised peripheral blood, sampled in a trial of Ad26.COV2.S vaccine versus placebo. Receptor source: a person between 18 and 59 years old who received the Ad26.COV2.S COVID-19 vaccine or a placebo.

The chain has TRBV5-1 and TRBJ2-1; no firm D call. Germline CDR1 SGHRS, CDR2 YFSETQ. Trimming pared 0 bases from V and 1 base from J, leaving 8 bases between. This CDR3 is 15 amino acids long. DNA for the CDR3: TGCGCCAGCAGCTTGGGTGTCGGGTCCTACAATGAGCAGTTCTTC. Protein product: CASSLGVGSYNEQFF.

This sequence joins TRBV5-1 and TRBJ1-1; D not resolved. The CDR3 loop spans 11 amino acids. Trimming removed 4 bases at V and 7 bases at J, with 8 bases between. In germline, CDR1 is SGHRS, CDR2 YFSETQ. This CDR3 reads CASSRDLEAFF. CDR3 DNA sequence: TGCGCCAGCAGCCGAGACCTTGAAGCTTTCTTT.

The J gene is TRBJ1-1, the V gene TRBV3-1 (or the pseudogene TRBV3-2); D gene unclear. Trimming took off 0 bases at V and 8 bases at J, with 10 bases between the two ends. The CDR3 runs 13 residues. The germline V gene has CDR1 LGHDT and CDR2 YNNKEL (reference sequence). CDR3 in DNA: TGTGCCAGCAGCCAAGATCTATTCGGGGAAGCTTTCTTT. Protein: CASSQDLFGEAFF.

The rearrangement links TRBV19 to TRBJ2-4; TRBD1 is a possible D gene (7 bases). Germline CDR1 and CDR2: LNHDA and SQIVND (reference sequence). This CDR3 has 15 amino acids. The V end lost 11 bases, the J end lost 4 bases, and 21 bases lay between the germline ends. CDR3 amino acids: CASSARQGGKNIQYF. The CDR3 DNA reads TGTGCCTCCTCCGCCCGCCAGGGGGGTAAAAACATTCAGTACTTC.

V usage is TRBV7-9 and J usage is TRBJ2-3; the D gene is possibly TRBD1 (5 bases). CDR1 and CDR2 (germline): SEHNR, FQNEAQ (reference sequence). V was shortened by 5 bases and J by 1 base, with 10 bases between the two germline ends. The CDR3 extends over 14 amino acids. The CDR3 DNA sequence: TGTGCCAGCAGCCCCCCGACAGGCACAGATACGCAGTATTTT. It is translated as CASSPPTGTDTQYF.